The present T cell receptor (beta chain) was sequenced within a study of regulatory T cells in long-lasting Graves disease (dated by TCRdb to the early 2020s). Regarding the study in general: Persistent Graves' disease meant more than 5 years of antithyroid drug treatment with TSH receptor autoantibodies that stayed positive. Peripheral blood TCR sequencing and RNA sequencing compared persistent Graves' disease patients with newly diagnosed Graves' disease patients. The study was registered as a clinical trial and conducted in China. A total of some 35 samples underwent TCR sequencing: some 13 from persistent and roughly 20 from newly diagnosed Graves' disease patients. On average, persistent Graves' disease patients in the clinical cohort had been on antithyroid drugs for about 9.3 years.

This clonotype was seen at least ten times. It has no known antigen specificity. No clone much larger than this one lies a single base away; base qualities are absent. Broad study findings and their caveats: Preferential use of TRBV28, TRBJ1-2 and TRBJ2-5 was observed in persistent disease, whereas TRBV20-1 and TRBJ2-1 were favored in newly diagnosed disease. Compared with newly diagnosed patients, patients with persistent Graves' disease had lower TCR Shannon entropy and fewer highly expanded clones, which suggests clonal expansion. Sequencing and analysis were limited to the TCR beta chain. Peripheral blood alone was examined, since thyroid tissue, which constituted the primary lesion, could not be accessed. The authors noted that the small sample size was a limitation that may lower accuracy. A larger number of public clonotypes was shared among persistent patients (over 2,500) than among newly diagnosed patients (around 970).

The library was obtained by multiplex PCR. For sequencing, an Illumina HiSeq 4000 was employed. iRepertoire HTBI primers and Arm-PCR amplification of CDR3 regions were used to construct TCR beta libraries. Before sequencing, the PCR products underwent gel purification. In the source study's methods: A total of fewer than 65 TRBV and approximately 15 TRBJ segments were identified across samples and were used for gene usage analysis of CDR3 amino acid clonotypes. COPE and FqMerger were used to merge filtered high-quality paired reads into contigs. BLAST was used to align contigs to the IMGT TRBV, TRBD and TRBJ reference genes, and CDR3 was defined following IMGT. Highly expanded clones were defined as clonotypes with a frequency above 0.1%. Repertoire diversity was measured by Shannon entropy, and V-J evenness by the Gini coefficient. A clonotype found in more than one individual was treated as public. TCRdb reanalyzed the raw reads on its own, using fastp at Q25 for trimming and MiXCR for clone calling, and kept in-frame beta chains. Each entry merges the rows of one CDR3 protein and shows their most common DNA and genes. TCRdb's processing, not the study's, gives the V and J calls here. This sample is represented by under 500,000 distinct CDR3 sequences; less than 25% of them were singletons. Approximately 7.8% of the sample rests with the top ten.

Sample time point, as interpreted from the label and publication: persistent/refractory GD, antithyroid drugs over 5 years with positive TRAb. For both TCR sequencing and RNA sequencing, RNA was extracted from PBMCs in TRIzol. The diagnosis of Graves' disease was made according to American Thyroid Association guidelines. Patients for the study were recruited at an endocrinology department in Xi'an, China. Each patient gave approximately 8.8 milliliters of peripheral blood, collected in an EDTA anticoagulant tube. Ficoll Paque Plus density gradient separation was used to isolate PBMCs, and no additional T cell sorting was done. An Agilent 2100 Bioanalyzer and agarose gel were used to check RNA quality, while a NanoDrop 2000 measured RNA concentration. The CDR3 covers 14 residues, taking in both the cysteine and the phenylalanine. Only the CDR3 DNA is retained, 42 bases long and in frame from the first base. The germline V gene (reference sequence) supplies CDR1 MNHEY and CDR2 SMNVEV. V is shortened by 2 bases, J by 6 bases, and the region joining them spans 14 bases.

This clonotype was sampled from a female donor with Graves disease. The chain was built from TRBV27 and TRBJ2-7, with TRBD1 perhaps the D gene, on 5 matching bases. This sample comprised peripheral blood mononuclear cells (PBMCs), obtained when the disease was refractory, from a patient treated with antithyroid drugs. The CDR3: CASSLDGRESEQYF. Here is the DNA: TGTGCCAGCAGTTTAGATGGCAGGGAAAGCGAGCAGTACTTC.